The 26 T cell receptor beta chains below come from one sample, sequenced in a study of immune evolution from preneoplasia to lung adenocarcinoma. Generated by immunoSEQ multiplex PCR, the TCRdb table keeps only in-frame clones and is missing some. Among approximately 4,000 clones listed, 70% to 90% were seen once. Sequencing input: FFPE minimally invasive lung adenocarcinoma tissue. Receptors were obtained from a donor of 70 years or more with lung adenocarcinoma.

The chain joins TRBV7-2 to TRBJ1-4, with D possibly being TRBD1 (5 bases). The V end was cut by 4 bases, the J end by 3 bases, with 9 bases between. From germline, CDR1 is SGHTA and CDR2 FQGNSA. The CDR3 extends over 14 amino acids. CDR3 residues: CASSSQGANEKLFF. CDR3 DNA: TGTGCCAGCAGCTCTCAGGGAGCTAATGAAAAACTGTTTTTT.

The rearrangement uses TRBV5-4 and TRBJ2-7, with 10 bases aligning to TRBD1. CDR1 SGHNT and CDR2 YYREEE come from the germline V gene (reference sequence). The CDR3 runs 14 residues. Germline trimming cut 4 bases from V and 1 base from J; bases unmatched to any gene: 2. The DNA of the CDR3 is TGTGCCAGCAGCCGGACAGGGGGGTCCTACGAGCAGTACTTC. Its protein is CASSRTGGSYEQYF. The entire variable domain, with the rest obtained from reference TRBV5-4 and TRBJ2-7, is as follows: ETGVTQSPTHLIKTRGQQVTLRCSSQSGHNTVSWYQQALGQGPQFIFQYYREEENGRGNFPPRFSGLQFPNYSSELNVNALELDDSALYLCASSRTGGSYEQYFGPGTRLTVT.

The chain joins TRBV7-6 to TRBJ1-2, with D perhaps matching TRBD1 (5 bases). V gave up 4 bases and J gave up 3 bases, with 9 bases separating them. CDR1 is SGHVS, CDR2 FNYEAQ, per germline. This CDR3 spans 13 amino acids. Here the CDR3 reads CASSSGGDYGYTF. CDR3 nucleotide sequence: TGTGCCAGCAGCTCGGGGGGAGACTATGGCTACACCTTC.

The chain is built from TRBV6-5 and TRBJ2-5, with D possibly being TRBD1 (5 bases). The V gene's germline CDR1 is MNHEY and CDR2 SVGAGI. V was trimmed by 6 bases and J by 10 bases, leaving 12 bases between them. The CDR3 sequence is 11 residues long. CDR3 loop: CASSNRLGQYF. The CDR3 bases are TGTGCCAGCAGCAACAGGTTGGGCCAGTACTTC.

The V call is TRBV4-3, the J call TRBJ1-1, with 7 positions matching TRBD1. Germline-derived CDR1 and CDR2 are LGHNA and YSLEER. CDR3 length: 16 amino acids. After removal of 0 bases from V and 4 bases from J, the junction contained 8 bases not matched to a gene. The DNA for the CDR3 is TGCGCCAGCAGCCAAGATAAACAGGGGATTGGCACTGAAGCTTTCTTT. It translates to CASSQDKQGIGTEAFF.

Written as DNA, the CDR3 is TGCGCCAGCAGCTCCTCTAATCCGGGCAACACTGAAGCTTTCTTT. Protein sequence: CASSSSNPGNTEAFF. This chain connects TRBV5-1 to TRBJ1-1; D not certain. CDR1 is SGHRS and CDR2 is YFSETQ in the germline V gene. The CDR3 covers 15 residues. The germline V and J ends were trimmed by 3 bases and 2 bases, with 14 bases remaining between them.

The chain is built from TRBV2 and TRBJ1-1; tentative D call: TRBD1 (6 bases). Germline values: CDR1 SNHLY, CDR2 FYNNEI. This CDR3 is built from 13 residues. Trimming stripped 6 bases from V and 1 base from J, with 9 bases between. The CDR3 here is CASSLRGNTEAFF. The CDR3 DNA is TGTGCCAGCAGCCTCAGGGGGAACACTGAAGCTTTCTTT.

V is TRBV7-3 and J is TRBJ2-1; the D gene is possibly TRBD2 (5 bases). Germline CDR1 reads SGHTA; CDR2 reads FQGTGA. V lost 10 bases, J lost 5 bases, and 18 bases lay in between. The CDR3 spans 14 residues. The CDR3 sequence: CATKRENTDNEQFF. The CDR3, as DNA: TGTGCCACTAAACGGGAAAATACGGACAATGAGCAGTTCTTC.

The chain uses TRBV7-9 and TRBJ1-5, with a possible D match to TRBD1 (5 bases). CDR1 is SEHNR, CDR2 FQNEAQ, per germline (reference sequence). Trimming removed 6 bases from V and 5 bases from J, with 11 bases in between. The CDR3 runs 13 residues. The CDR3 region has the DNA TGTGCCAGCAGTGGGCAGGGCGATCAGCCCCAGCATTTT. This sequence encodes CASSGQGDQPQHF.

The rearrangement uses TRBV5-1 and TRBJ1-6, with TRBD1 as a possible D gene (5 bases). This CDR3 is built from 14 residues. The V and J ends lost 2 bases and 4 bases respectively, with 7 bases between them. CDR1 and CDR2 (germline): SGHRS, YFSETQ. CDR3: CASSLWGYNSPLHF. The CDR3, as DNA: TGCGCCAGCAGCTTATGGGGGTATAATTCACCCCTCCACTTT. The variable domain in full, completed from reference TRBV5-1 and TRBJ1-6, reads KAGVTQTPRYLIKTRGQQVTLSCSPISGHRSVSWYQQTPGQGLQFLFEYFSETQRNKGNFPGRFSGRQFSNSRSEMNVSTLELGDSALYLCASSLWGYNSPLHFGNGTRLTVT.

For this clone: At one end the junction does not follow the germline gene, possibly because of a read error. In nucleotides, the CDR3 is TGTGCCAGCAGTGACTCGTTAAGCGAGACCCAGTACTTC. Protein sequence: CASSDSLSETQYF. The J gene is TRBJ2-5, the V gene TRBV6-6; D remains ambiguous. CDR3 size: 13 residues. Germline V gene sequence: CDR1 MNHNY, CDR2 SVGAGI (reference sequence).

The count of this clone is one. J is TRBJ1-2 and V is TRBV27; D gene ambiguous. Per germline, CDR1 MNHEY and CDR2 SMNVEV (reference sequence). The CDR3 has 15 amino acids. The ends were cut back, 2 bases at V and 1 base at J, with 11 bases in the middle. The CDR3 region has the DNA TGTGCCAGCAGTTTAATAAAGGGTAATAACTATGGCTACACCTTC. Translated, it gives CASSLIKGNNYGYTF.

The CDR3 spells CASSLPDDPTDTQYF. The CDR3 DNA reads TGTGCCAGCAGTTTACCCGACGATCCCACAGATACGCAGTATTTT. J is TRBJ2-3 and V is TRBV28; D is unclear. Germline CDR1 and CDR2: MDHEN and SYDVKM. The CDR3 extends over 15 amino acids. Trimming cost V 2 bases and J 2 bases, with 11 bases left between them. Based on the CDR3 plus reference TRBV28 and TRBJ2-3, the full variable domain is DVKVTQSSRYLVKRTGEKVFLECVQDMDHENMFWYRQDPGLGLRLIYFSYDVKMKEKGDIPEGYSVSREKKERFSLILESASTNQTSMYLCASSLPDDPTDTQYFGPGTRLTVL.

The rearrangement uses TRBV28 and TRBJ2-1; a weak D match, TRBD2 (5 bases). This CDR3 comprises 12 residues. Germline CDR1 MDHEN, CDR2 SYDVKM. Trimming left V 7 bases short and J 8 bases short, with 12 bases between. CDR3 in DNA: TGTGCCAGCATCCGAGGGCTTCATGAGCAGTTCTTC. Protein: CASIRGLHEQFF.

CDR3 coding DNA: TGTGCCAGCAGCTCAGGGGGCAGCCTCTACGAGCAGTACTTC. Its protein product is CASSSGGSLYEQYF. V gene TRBV5-4 combines with J gene TRBJ2-7, with 8 bases aligning to TRBD1. The CDR3 contains 14 residues. In germline, CDR1 is SGHNT, CDR2 YYREEE (reference sequence). J gave up 3 bases and V 3 bases, and 5 bases lay outside the gene matches.

This sequence joins TRBV5-4 and TRBJ2-5, with 10 bases identical to TRBD1. This CDR3 comprises 15 residues. The trim removed 0 bases at V and 5 bases at J, leaving 4 bases unmatched. CDR1 is SGHNT and CDR2 is YYREEE in the germline V gene (reference sequence). The CDR3 DNA reads TGTGCCAGCAGCTTGGGGGACAGGGGCGCTGAGACCCAGTACTTC. Amino acids: CASSLGDRGAETQYF.

The CDR3 loop is CASSQTLGTQPQHF. The CDR3 DNA reads as TGTGCCAGCAGCCAAACCTTGGGGACTCAGCCCCAGCATTTT. The rearrangement uses TRBV7-2 and TRBJ1-5; D possibly corresponds to TRBD1 (5 bases). The CDR3 consists of 14 residues. Germline CDR1 reads SGHTA; CDR2 reads FQGNSA. Between the trimmed V and J ends, which lost 5 bases and 6 bases, there was a span of 14 bases.

The genes are TRBV2 and TRBJ1-1; perhaps TRBD1 as D (5 bases). The V end lost 0 bases, the J end lost 7 bases, and 9 bases lay between the germline ends. The CDR3 covers 13 residues. Germline assignment: CDR1 SNHLY and CDR2 FYNNEI. The CDR3 protein is CASSEAFGGEAFF. As DNA, the CDR3 is TGTGCCAGCAGTGAAGCGTTTGGGGGTGAAGCTTTCTTT.

CDR3 sequence: CASSLGQGENTIYF. As DNA, the CDR3 is TGTGCCAGCAGCTTAGGACAGGGGGAGAACACCATATATTTT. The chain is built from TRBV5-6 and TRBJ1-3, with 10 bases lining up with TRBD1. Germline assignment: CDR1 SGHDT and CDR2 YYEEEE. Trimming removed 2 bases from V and 7 bases from J; junction bases left unmatched: 3. This CDR3 comprises 14 residues. Together with reference TRBV5-6 and TRBJ1-3, the CDR3 gives the full variable domain: DAGVTQSPTHLIKTRGQQVTLRCSPKSGHDTVSWYQQALGQGPQFIFQYYEEEERQRGNFPDRFSGHQFPNYSSELNVNALLLGDSALYLCASSLGQGENTIYFGEGSWLTVV.

J is TRBJ2-2 and V is TRBV7-6; D not certain. This CDR3 spans 16 amino acids. From germline, CDR1 is SGHVS and CDR2 FNYEAQ. The V end lost 1 base, the J end lost 1 base, and 10 bases lay between the germline ends. CDR3 DNA: TGTGCCAGCAGCTTAGTGCGAACCGGGAACACCGGGGAGCTGTTTTTT. It yields the protein CASSLVRTGNTGELFF.

V gene TRBV27 combines with J gene TRBJ2-1, with 8 bases matching TRBD2. CDR1 and CDR2 (germline): MNHEY, SMNVEV (reference sequence). The V gene end was trimmed by 4 bases and the J gene end by 9 bases; junction bases not matched to a gene: 8. The CDR3 is 14 amino acids. CDR3 coding DNA: TGTGCCAGCAGTTCGCGGGAGGTGGCCCGTGAGCAGTTCTTC. Translation gives CASSSREVAREQFF.

The chain combines TRBV5-1 with TRBJ2-7; weak D call: TRBD1 (6 bases). Germline assignment: CDR1 SGHRS and CDR2 YFSETQ. The V gene lost 4 bases and the J gene lost 4 bases, with 12 bases spanning the gap. This CDR3 spans 13 amino acids. CDR3 loop: CASSGSGEYEQYF. The CDR3 nucleotides are TGCGCCAGCAGCGGGTCAGGGGAATACGAGCAGTACTTC.

The chain employs TRBV11-2 and TRBJ2-7; 8 bases are shared with TRBD2. CDR3 size: 13 residues. Per the germline V gene, CDR1 is SGHAT and CDR2 is FQNNGV. Trimming removed 5 bases from V and 6 bases from J; junction bases left unmatched: 6. For the CDR3, the DNA is TGTGCCAGCAGCGTCGGGGGGGATATCGAGCAGTACTTC. This gives the protein CASSVGGDIEQYF.

This chain uses TRBV28 with TRBJ2-7; D tentatively fits TRBD1 or TRBD2 (5 bases each). CDR3 size: 14 residues. Germline V gives CDR1 MDHEN, CDR2 SYDVKM. V was cut by 6 bases and J by 0 bases, with 12 bases left in between. CDR3 protein: CASREAGNSYEQYF. The CDR3 DNA sequence: TGTGCCAGCAGGGAGGCAGGGAACTCCTACGAGCAGTACTTC.

The V gene is TRBV2, the J gene TRBJ2-3, with TRBD1 matching 9 bases. Germline CDR1 reads SNHLY; CDR2 reads FYNNEI. V lost 5 bases to trimming and J lost 6 bases; unmatched junction nucleotides: 9. The CDR3 runs 15 residues. For the CDR3, the DNA is TGTGCCAGCAGTAGCGGGACAGGGTCCCCCGATACGCAGTATTTT. Amino acids: CASSSGTGSPDTQYF.

This chain joins TRBV9 and TRBJ2-3; the match to TRBD1 covers 8 bases. J lost 0 bases, V lost 4 bases, and 4 bases had no gene match. The CDR3 covers 15 residues. In germline, CDR1 is SGDLS, CDR2 YYNGEE. The chain's CDR3 is CASSTRTGSTDTQYF. CDR3 nucleotide sequence: TGTGCCAGCAGCACACGGACAGGGAGCACAGATACGCAGTATTTT.